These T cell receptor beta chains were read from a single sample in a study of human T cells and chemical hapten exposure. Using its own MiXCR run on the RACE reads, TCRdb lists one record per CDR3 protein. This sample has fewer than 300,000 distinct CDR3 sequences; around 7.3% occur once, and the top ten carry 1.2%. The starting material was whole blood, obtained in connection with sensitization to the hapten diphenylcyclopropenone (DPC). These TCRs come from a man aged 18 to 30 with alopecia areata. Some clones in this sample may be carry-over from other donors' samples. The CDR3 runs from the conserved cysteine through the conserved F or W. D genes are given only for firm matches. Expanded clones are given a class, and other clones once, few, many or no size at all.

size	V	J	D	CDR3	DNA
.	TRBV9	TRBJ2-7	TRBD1	CASSPKTGAHSWEQYF	TGTGCCAGCAGCCCGAAGACAGGGGCCCACTCATGGGAGCAGTACTTC
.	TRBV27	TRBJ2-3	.	CASSKSGATDTQYF	TGTGCCAGCAGCAAATCCGGGGCCACAGATACGCAGTATTTT
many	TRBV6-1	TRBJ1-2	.	CASGRNREGYTF	TGTGCCAGCGGACGGAATCGGGAAGGCTACACCTTC
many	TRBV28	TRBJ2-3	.	CASSSPRTASPSTDTQYF	TGTGCCAGCAGTTCCCCCCGGACAGCTAGTCCTAGCACAGATACGCAGTATTTT
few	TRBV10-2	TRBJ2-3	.	CASSESRKGFTDTQYF	TGCGCCAGCAGTGAGTCGAGAAAAGGGTTCACAGATACGCAGTATTTT
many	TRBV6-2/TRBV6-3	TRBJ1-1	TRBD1	CASTGGTEAFF	TGTGCCAGTACAGGGGGCACTGAAGCTTTCTTT
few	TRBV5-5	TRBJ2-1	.	CASSFNRDEQFF	TGTGCCAGCAGCTTTAACAGGGATGAGCAGTTCTTC
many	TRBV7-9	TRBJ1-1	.	CASSSQGMNTEAFF	TGTGCCAGCAGCAGTCAGGGCATGAACACTGAAGCTTTCTTT
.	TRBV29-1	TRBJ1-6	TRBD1	CSVQDRGSPLRF	TGCAGCGTACAAGACAGGGGTTCACCCCTCCGCTTT
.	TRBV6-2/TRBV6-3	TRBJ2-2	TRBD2	CASSYSKPSGDSRTGELFF	TGTGCCAGCAGTTACTCGAAGCCTAGCGGGGATTCCAGGACCGGGGAGCTGTTTTTT
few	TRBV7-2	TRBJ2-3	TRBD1	CASSSPGGRDRGPTDTQYF	TGTGCCAGCAGCTCCCCGGGGGGCCGGGACAGGGGGCCCACAGATACGCAGTATTTT
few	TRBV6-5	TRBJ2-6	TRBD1	CASSRLRDSSGANVLTF	TGTGCCAGCAGTCGCTTGAGGGACAGCTCTGGGGCCAACGTCCTGACTTTC
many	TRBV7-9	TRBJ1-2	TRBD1	CASSQDRERYGYTF	TGTGCCAGCAGCCAGGACAGGGAACGATATGGCTACACCTTC
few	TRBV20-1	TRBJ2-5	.	CSALLAAVFQETQYF	TGCAGTGCTCTCTTGGCAGCCGTATTCCAAGAGACCCAGTACTTC
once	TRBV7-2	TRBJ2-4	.	CASSLRTDDQYF	TGTGCCAGCAGCCTTCGGACGGATGATCAGTACTTC
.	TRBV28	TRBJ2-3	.	CASTGGTDTQYF	TGTGCCAGCACAGGGGGCACAGATACGCAGTATTTT
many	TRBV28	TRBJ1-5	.	CASSQPQHF	TGTGCCAGCAGTCAGCCCCAGCATTTT
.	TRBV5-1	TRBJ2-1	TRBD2	CASSSNPGTNEQFF	TGCGCCAGCAGCTCGAACCCCGGGACTAACGAGCAGTTCTTC
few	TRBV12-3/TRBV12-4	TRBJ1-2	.	CASSLQQDYGYTF	TGTGCCAGCAGTTTACAGCAGGACTATGGCTACACCTTC
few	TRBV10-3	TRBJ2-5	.	CAISEGRGETQYF	TGTGCCATCAGTGAAGGACGCGGAGAGACCCAGTACTTC
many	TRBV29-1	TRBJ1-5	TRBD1	CSVGTGEQPQHF	TGCAGCGTTGGGACAGGGGAACAGCCCCAGCATTTT
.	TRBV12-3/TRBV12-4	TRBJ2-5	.	CASRRGTWGRETQYF	TGTGCCAGCAGACGGGGGACTTGGGGGCGAGAGACCCAGTACTTC
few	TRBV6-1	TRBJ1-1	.	CASSVNLNTEAFF	TGTGCCAGCAGTGTCAACTTGAACACTGAAGCTTTCTTT
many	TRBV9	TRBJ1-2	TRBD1	CASSADRQGLYYGYTF	TGTGCCAGCAGCGCAGACAGACAGGGACTTTACTATGGCTACACCTTC
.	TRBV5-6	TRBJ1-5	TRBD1	CASSSTTGVHQPQHF	TGTGCCAGCAGCTCGACGACAGGGGTACATCAGCCCCAGCATTTT
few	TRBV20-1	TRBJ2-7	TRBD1	CSAPGTENYEQYF	TGCAGTGCTCCCGGGACAGAGAACTACGAGCAGTACTTC
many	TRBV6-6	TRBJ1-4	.	CASSGAGGTNEKLFF	TGTGCCAGCAGCGGTGCGGGAGGAACTAATGAAAAACTGTTTTTT
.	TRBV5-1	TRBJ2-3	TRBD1	CASRQGQGADTQYF	TGCGCCAGCAGACAGGGACAGGGGGCAGATACGCAGTATTTT
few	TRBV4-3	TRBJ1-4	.	CASSQVGVMLF	TGCGCCAGCAGCCAAGTGGGCGTTATGCTTTTT
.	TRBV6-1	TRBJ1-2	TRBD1	CASRGRGQAYSSYGYTF	TGTGCCAGCAGAGGCCGGGGACAGGCCTATTCCTCCTATGGCTACACCTTC
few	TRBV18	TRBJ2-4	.	CASSPEVAKNIQYF	TGTGCCAGCTCACCCGAAGTAGCCAAAAACATTCAGTACTTC
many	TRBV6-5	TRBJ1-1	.	CASSSTGRGNTEAFF	TGTGCCAGCAGTTCAACAGGGCGGGGGAACACTGAAGCTTTCTTT
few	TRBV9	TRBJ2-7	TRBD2	CASSDAGSGRAGDEQYF	TGTGCCAGCAGCGATGCCGGCTCTGGGCGGGCGGGAGACGAGCAGTACTTC
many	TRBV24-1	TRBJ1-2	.	CATSDLGTGGYTF	TGTGCCACCAGTGATTTGGGAACCGGCGGCTACACCTTC
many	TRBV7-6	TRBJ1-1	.	CASSWTGSVTEAFF	TGTGCCAGCAGCTGGACTGGATCGGTTACTGAAGCTTTCTTT
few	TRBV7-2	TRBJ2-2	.	CASSRTTNTGELFF	TGTGCCAGCAGCCGGACCACCAACACCGGGGAGCTGTTTTTT
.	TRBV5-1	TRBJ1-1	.	CASSLRQGITEAFF	TGCGCCAGCAGCTTGAGGCAGGGAATCACTGAAGCTTTCTTT
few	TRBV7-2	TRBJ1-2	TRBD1	CASSPYRDRNYGYTF	TGTGCCAGCAGCCCTTACCGGGACAGGAACTATGGCTACACCTTC
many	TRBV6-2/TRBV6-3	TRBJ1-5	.	CASSYSFRNQPQHF	TGTGCCAGCAGTTACTCCTTCCGCAATCAGCCCCAGCATTTT
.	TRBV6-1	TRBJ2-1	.	CASSPLEAGNEQFF	TGTGCCAGCAGTCCCCTGGAGGCAGGCAATGAGCAGTTCTTC
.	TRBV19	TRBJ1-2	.	CASSIETDHYGYTF	TGTGCCAGTAGTATAGAGACGGACCACTATGGCTACACCTTC
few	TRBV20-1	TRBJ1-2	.	CSARRGYGYTF	TGCAGTGCTAGACGGGGGTATGGCTACACCTTC
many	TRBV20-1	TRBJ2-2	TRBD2	CSAGSGGDSGELFF	TGCAGTGCGGGTAGCGGGGGGGATTCAGGGGAGCTGTTTTTT
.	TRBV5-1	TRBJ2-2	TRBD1	CASNDGPGQGFTGELFF	TGCGCCAGCAACGATGGACCGGGACAGGGCTTCACCGGGGAGCTGTTTTTT
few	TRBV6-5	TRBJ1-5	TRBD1	CASRTAGTAQPQHF	TGTGCCAGCAGGACCGCCGGGACAGCACAGCCCCAGCATTTT
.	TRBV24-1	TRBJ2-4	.	CATSDFSGYGGAKNIQYF	TGTGCCACCAGTGATTTTTCGGGGTACGGAGGAGCCAAAAACATTCAGTACTTC